Listed here is a single TCR beta chain. This entry comes from a study of blood T cell repertoires in COVID-19. Repertoires were generated with immunoSEQ multiplex PCR, while TCRdb's copy carries only in-frame clones and drops some. This table has 200,000 to 250,000 clones, around 90% appearing once. V was cut by 3 bases and J by 4 bases, with 13 bases left in between. Germline V gene lookup returns CDR1 LNHDA and CDR2 SQIVND (reference sequence). This CDR3 contains 15 residues. This TCR was recovered from a woman between 18 and 29 years old who had recovered from COVID-19. The J gene is TRBJ2-1, the V gene TRBV19, with a possible D match to TRBD2 (6 bases). Sequenced sample: PBMCs or T cells enriched from blood (not recorded which). The CDR3 sequence: CASSISGSVYNEQFF. The CDR3 DNA follows: TGTGCCAGTAGTATCTCCGGGAGTGTGTACAATGAGCAGTTCTTC.